A single sample gave rise to the 20 T cell receptor beta chains below, sequenced in a study of tumor-infiltrating lymphocytes in localized non-small cell lung cancer. The table came from immunoSEQ multiplex PCR; TCRdb's copy has only in-frame clones and leaves some out. The profile shows some 30,000 clones, approximately 85% of them singletons. Material for sequencing was lung tumor tissue. The receptors stem from a human donor with non-small cell lung cancer.

The chain uses TRBV27 and TRBJ1-4; a possible D gene is TRBD1 (5 bases). V was pared by 4 bases and J by 5 bases, with 11 bases between. The germline V gene encodes CDR1 MNHEY and CDR2 SMNVEV (reference sequence). This CDR3 is built from 14 residues. In DNA form, the CDR3 reads TGTGCCAGCAGTTCGGCAGGGAAGAATGAAAAACTGTTTTTT. Translated, it gives CASSSAGKNEKLFF.

The chain recombines TRBV4-2 with TRBJ1-2; D not resolved. Trimming shortened V by 0 bases and J by 5 bases, and 10 bases separated the two germline ends. CDR1 is LGHNA, CDR2 YNFKEQ, per germline. CDR3 length: 14 amino acids. CDR3 residues: CASSQENPSYGYTF. The CDR3, as DNA: TGTGCCAGCAGCCAAGAGAACCCCAGTTATGGCTACACCTTC.

The V call is TRBV6-4, the J call TRBJ1-5; weak D call: TRBD1 (6 bases). Germline V gene sequence: CDR1 MRHNA, CDR2 SNTAGT. The CDR3 extends over 13 amino acids. V lost 4 bases to trimming and J lost 7 bases, with 11 bases between them. The chain's CDR3 is CASSVEGGQPQHF. CDR3 in DNA: TGTGCCAGCAGTGTTGAGGGGGGCCAGCCCCAGCATTTT.

V gene TRBV4-2 combines with J gene TRBJ1-2, with D possibly matching TRBD1 (5 bases). The CDR3 contains 14 residues. The V and J ends lost 0 bases and 1 base respectively, with 6 bases between them. In germline, CDR1 is LGHNA, CDR2 YNFKEQ. The CDR3 DNA is TGTGCCAGCAGCCAAGATCAGGGTAACTATGGCTACACCTTC. Its translation is CASSQDQGNYGYTF.

J is TRBJ1-4 and V is TRBV4-3; D unclear. Germline assignment: CDR1 LGHNA and CDR2 YSLEER. V was clipped by 0 bases and J by 7 bases, with 6 bases between them. The length of the CDR3 is 13 residues. In nucleotides, the CDR3 is TGCGCCAGCAGCCAAGATTGGGGTGAAAAACTGTTTTTT. Encoded protein: CASSQDWGEKLFF.

V and J are TRBV5-1 and TRBJ2-7; 11 bases are shared with TRBD1. J was trimmed by 4 bases and V by 3 bases; bases with no gene match: 3. The CDR3 loop spans 14 amino acids. Per germline, CDR1 SGHRS and CDR2 YFSETQ. The CDR3 DNA sequence: TGCGCCAGCAGCTACCGGGACAGGGGGTACGAGCAGTACTTC. This encodes CASSYRDRGYEQYF. Together with reference TRBV5-1 and TRBJ2-7, the CDR3 gives the full variable domain: KAGVTQTPRYLIKTRGQQVTLSCSPISGHRSVSWYQQTPGQGLQFLFEYFSETQRNKGNFPGRFSGRQFSNSRSEMNVSTLELGDSALYLCASSYRDRGYEQYFGPGTRLTVT.

J is TRBJ1-1 and V is TRBV18; D perhaps matches TRBD1 (5 bases). CDR3 length: 14 amino acids. The ends were cut back, 3 bases at V and 5 bases at J, with 13 bases in the middle. CDR1 and CDR2 (germline): KGHSH, LQKENI. The chain's CDR3 is CASSPGAGGTEAFF. The CDR3 DNA is TGTGCCAGCTCACCTGGTGCCGGGGGTACTGAAGCTTTCTTT. The full variable domain, its missing parts supplied by reference TRBV18 and TRBJ1-1, is NAGVMQNPRHLVRRRGQEARLRCSPMKGHSHVYWYRQLPEEGLKFMVYLQKENIIDESGMPKERFSAEFPKEGPSILRIQQVVRGDSAAYFCASSPGAGGTEAFFGQGTRLTVV.

V gene TRBV30 combines with J gene TRBJ2-7, with unresolved D. Germline V gives CDR1 GTSNPN, CDR2 SVGIG (reference sequence). This CDR3 is built from 11 residues. Trimming shortened V by 1 base and J by 3 bases, and 4 bases separated the two germline ends. The CDR3 is CAWSESYEQYF. The CDR3 DNA sequence: TGTGCCTGGAGTGAAAGCTACGAGCAGTACTTC.

The J gene is TRBJ2-3, the V gene TRBV13; no reliable D call. Germline V gene lookup returns CDR1 PRHDT and CDR2 FYEKMQ (reference sequence). The V end was cut by 5 bases, the J end by 4 bases, with 7 bases between. The CDR3 spans 12 residues. CDR3 loop: CASSQTSDTQYF. The CDR3 coding sequence is TGTGCCAGCAGCCAGACTTCAGATACGCAGTATTTT.

V is TRBV6-5 and J is TRBJ1-1, with D perhaps matching TRBD1 (6 bases). CDR3 length: 15 amino acids. The germline gives CDR1 MNHEY, CDR2 SVGAGI. V dropped 4 bases and J dropped 1 base, with 13 bases sitting between them. The CDR3 reads CASSSGALGNTEAFF. CDR3 nucleotides: TGTGCCAGCAGTTCGGGGGCTCTCGGGAACACTGAAGCTTTCTTT.

This CDR3 reads CASSLYGGDTQYF. CDR3 coding DNA: TGTGCCAGTAGCCTATACGGGGGTGATACGCAGTATTTT. J is TRBJ2-3 and V is TRBV19; TRBD2 might be the D (6 bases). This CDR3 has 13 amino acids. The V end lost 6 bases, the J end lost 6 bases, and 13 bases lay between the germline ends. The germline V gene has CDR1 LNHDA and CDR2 SQIVND (reference sequence).

V is TRBV5-1 and J is TRBJ1-4; D unclear. The CDR3 spans 15 residues. V was shortened by 0 bases and J by 0 bases, with 6 bases between the two germline ends. Germline V gene data show CDR1 as SGHRS and CDR2 as YFSETQ. CDR3 sequence: CASSLDAATNEKLFF. CDR3 sequence (DNA): TGCGCCAGCAGCTTGGACGCCGCAACTAATGAAAAACTGTTTTTT.

The table lists this clone with a count of one. V and J are TRBV5-1 and TRBJ2-1; 7 positions match TRBD2. Germline V lookup: CDR1 SGHRS, CDR2 YFSETQ. Unmatched junction bases numbered 13, after V lost 7 bases and J lost 9 bases. The CDR3 loop spans 14 amino acids. CDR3 residues: CASGRESYNVEQFF. In DNA form, the CDR3 reads TGCGCCAGCGGGCGGGAGTCCTACAATGTTGAGCAGTTCTTC.

The rearrangement joins TRBV7-9 to TRBJ2-1; TRBD2 matches at 12 bases. This CDR3 is 15 amino acids long. With V trimmed by 4 bases and J by 10 bases, 8 bases remained unmatched. CDR1 and CDR2 (germline): SEHNR, FQNEAQ (reference sequence). The CDR3 DNA is TGTGCCAGCAGCTCCCTAGCGGGGGGGCTTCGGGAGCAGTTCTTC. Amino acids: CASSSLAGGLREQFF. The full variable domain, rest sourced from reference TRBV7-9 and TRBJ2-1, is DTGVSQNPRHKITKRGQNVTFRCDPISEHNRLYWYRQTLGQGPEFLTYFQNEAQLEKSRLLSDRFSAERPKGSFSTLEIQRTEQGDSAMYLCASSSLAGGLREQFFGPGTRLTVL.

The chain has TRBV9 and TRBJ1-1, with a possible D match to TRBD1 (6 bases). The germline CDR1 and CDR2 sequences are SGDLS and YYNGEE. Trimming pared 3 bases from V and 3 bases from J, leaving 15 bases between. The CDR3 has 15 amino acids. CDR3: CASSEGGAWDTEAFF. CDR3 nucleotide sequence: TGTGCCAGCAGCGAGGGGGGGGCCTGGGACACTGAAGCTTTCTTT.

V gene TRBV6-5 combines with J gene TRBJ2-7; 7 nucleotides line up with TRBD2. This CDR3 is 12 amino acids long. V shed 2 bases, J shed 9 bases, and the junction held 4 bases outside the gene matches. From germline, CDR1 is MNHEY and CDR2 SVGAGI. The CDR3 here is CASSYSGAGQYF. The CDR3 region has the DNA TGTGCCAGCAGTTACAGCGGGGCTGGGCAGTACTTC.

The chain recombines TRBV6-5 with TRBJ1-1; D not certain. The CDR3 runs to 13 residues. V was clipped by 2 bases and J by 6 bases, with 10 bases between them. CDR1 and CDR2 (germline): MNHEY, SVGAGI. The CDR3 here is CASSYRGKAEAFF. The CDR3 DNA reads as TGTGCCAGCAGTTACCGGGGTAAGGCTGAAGCTTTCTTT.

The chain has TRBV11-1 and TRBJ1-1, with D perhaps matching TRBD1 (6 bases). V was shortened by 4 bases and J by 2 bases, with 11 bases between the two germline ends. This CDR3 comprises 14 residues. CDR1 SGHAT and CDR2 FQDESV come from the germline V gene (reference sequence). DNA for the CDR3: TGTGCCAGCAGCTCGGACAGCGTTAACACTGAAGCTTTCTTT. Protein sequence: CASSSDSVNTEAFF.

This clone came up a few times. The rearrangement links TRBV27 to TRBJ1-1; TRBD1 is a possible D gene (6 bases). V lost 4 bases and J 0 bases, leaving 18 bases between the germline ends. Germline loops: CDR1 MNHEY, CDR2 SMNVEV (reference sequence). The CDR3 runs 17 residues. CDR3 nucleotide sequence: TGTGCCAGCAGTTGGGTCGGCAGGGGAGCCCTGAACACTGAAGCTTTCTTT. This gives the protein CASSWVGRGALNTEAFF.

This chain connects TRBV6-6 to TRBJ1-6, with a tentative D call TRBD1 (6 bases). Per germline, CDR1 MNHNY and CDR2 SVGAGI (reference sequence). The CDR3 sequence is 14 residues long. V was pared by 6 bases and J by 8 bases, with 14 bases between. CDR3: CASRRGSGDSPLHF. DNA of the CDR3: TGTGCCAGCAGACGGGGATCAGGGGATTCACCCCTCCACTTT.